The 24 T cell receptor beta chains listed next were all sequenced from one sample in a study of regulatory T cells in long-lasting Graves disease. According to the study, TCR beta libraries were built with iRepertoire HTBI primers and CDR3-region Arm-PCR. A single record per CDR3 protein comes from TCRdb applying MiXCR to the multiplex PCR reads. The sample yields 400,000 or so distinct CDR3 sequences, around 20% seen once. As to time point: persistent/refractory GD, antithyroid drugs over 5 years with positive TRAb. The TCR library used RNA extracted from PBMCs. The input for sequencing was peripheral blood mononuclear cells (PBMCs), taken when the disease was refractory, from a patient treated with antithyroid drugs. These receptors all come from a female donor with Graves disease.

This clonotype was seen only once. The chain joins TRBV7-9 to TRBJ2-7, with 7 bases matching TRBD1. The germline V gene has CDR1 SEHNR and CDR2 FQNEAQ (reference sequence). The CDR3 contains 14 residues. Trimming took 4 bases from V and 0 from J; bases not matched to a gene: 3. The CDR3 spells CASSSGQTSYEQYF. CDR3 coding DNA: TGTGCCAGCAGCTCGGGACAGACCTCCTACGAGCAGTACTTC.

In its sample, this clonotype was seen many times. The chain is built from TRBV20-1 and TRBJ2-5, with 10 bases identical to TRBD2. Unmatched junction bases numbered 1, after V lost 3 bases and J lost 3 bases. Germline loops: CDR1 DFQATT, CDR2 SNEGSKA (reference sequence). The CDR3 consists of 13 residues. CDR3 residues: CSARLAGEETQYF. The CDR3 DNA reads as TGCAGTGCTAGGCTAGCGGGAGAAGAGACCCAGTACTTC.

In this sample, this clonotype turned up a few times. The chain employs TRBV30 and TRBJ1-1, with D perhaps matching TRBD1 (5 bases). The germline V gene encodes CDR1 GTSNPN and CDR2 SVGIG (reference sequence). There are 14 residues in the CDR3. Trimming pared 5 bases from V and 2 bases from J, leaving 15 bases between. CDR3 DNA: TGTGCCTGGTGCCGGGGGAACGTAAACACTGAAGCTTTCTTT. Its protein is CAWCRGNVNTEAFF.

This clonotype was detected only a few times. This rearrangement joins TRBV7-9 to TRBJ2-2; D is unclear. The CDR3 sequence is 16 residues long. Between the trimmed V and J ends, which lost 1 base and 1 base, there was a span of 10 bases. CDR1 and CDR2 (germline): SEHNR, FQNEAQ (reference sequence). Written as DNA, the CDR3 is TGTGCCAGCAGCTTAGAAGTTGGAAGGAACACCGGGGAGCTGTTTTTT. The encoded protein is CASSLEVGRNTGELFF.

This clonotype was seen repeatedly, ten times or more. V gene TRBV28 combines with J gene TRBJ1-2, with D tentatively TRBD1 (6 bases). V was clipped by 3 bases and J by 8 bases, with 16 bases between them. Germline V gene data show CDR1 as MDHEN and CDR2 as SYDVKM. The CDR3 runs to 14 residues. The CDR3 coding sequence is TGTGCCAGCAGTTTCCCCGGACAGCTTGTGGGCTACACCTTC. Encoded protein: CASSFPGQLVGYTF.

This clonotype showed up just a few times. V is TRBV7-2 and J is TRBJ2-5, with 7 bases fitting TRBD1. The CDR3 extends over 14 amino acids. V lost 6 bases and J lost 0; bases outside the gene matches: 4. Germline V gives CDR1 SGHTA, CDR2 FQGNSA. The CDR3 region is CASSYTGDQETQYF. CDR3 coding DNA: TGTGCCAGCAGTTATACAGGGGACCAAGAGACCCAGTACTTC.

The chain has TRBV20-1 and TRBJ2-3, with 9 bases lining up with TRBD1. Germline values: CDR1 DFQATT, CDR2 SNEGSKA (reference sequence). V was pared by 1 base and J by 3 bases, with 8 bases of the junction left unmatched. The CDR3 totals 16 residues. The CDR3 coding sequence is TGCAGTGCTAGAGTCCCGCACAGGGGGCTAACAGATACGCAGTATTTT. Translated, it gives CSARVPHRGLTDTQYF.

V and J are TRBV5-6 and TRBJ2-5, with 10 positions matching TRBD2. This CDR3 spans 16 amino acids. Germline V gene lookup returns CDR1 SGHDT and CDR2 YYEEEE. V was pared by 4 bases and J by 3 bases, with 9 bases of the junction left unmatched. The CDR3 nucleotides are TGTGCCAGCAGCCGCCAAGGACTAGCGGTGGAAGAGACCCAGTACTTC. Its protein product is CASSRQGLAVEETQYF.

In its sample, this clonotype was seen a few times. This could be a read error, since a much larger clone is one nucleotide away. This chain uses TRBV12-3 or TRBV12-4 with TRBJ1-2; 8 bases map to TRBD1. The CDR3 is made up of 18 amino acids. The V and J ends lost 8 bases and 4 bases, in that order; junction bases with no gene match: 21. CDR3 residues: CASGSASPPGGFGYGYTF. CDR3 DNA sequence: TGTGCCAGCGGTTCCGCATCCCCCCCAGGGGGCTTCGGCTATGGCTACACCTTC.

This chain joins TRBV28 and TRBJ2-2; no clear D gene. Between the trimmed V and J ends, which lost 7 bases and 0 bases, there was a span of 6 bases. Germline loops: CDR1 MDHEN, CDR2 SYDVKM. CDR3 length: 13 amino acids. CDR3 sequence (DNA): TGTGCCAGCACGACCCCGAACACCGGGGAGCTGTTTTTT. Protein: CASTTPNTGELFF.

This clonotype has just a few counts. The gene calls are TRBV29-1 and TRBJ2-5, with D possibly being TRBD1 (6 bases). The CDR3 consists of 12 residues. The V end lost 4 bases, the J end lost 3 bases, and 9 bases lay between the germline ends. CDR1 and CDR2 (germline): SQVTM, ANQGSEA. CDR3: CSVGYREETQYF. In DNA form, the CDR3 reads TGCAGCGTTGGATACAGGGAAGAGACCCAGTACTTC.

This clonotype was found many times. The chain recombines TRBV28 with TRBJ2-7, with TRBD2 identical over 7 bases. With 10 bases clipped from V and 2 bases from J, the junction kept 8 bases outside the gene matches. CDR3 length equals 13 residues. CDR1 is MDHEN and CDR2 is SYDVKM in the germline V gene. In nucleotides, the CDR3 is TGTGCCACCGACAGCGGGGCCGCCTACGAGCAGTACTTC. Amino acid sequence: CATDSGAAYEQYF.

This clonotype was picked up a small number of times. At one end, the junction sequence differs from germline, possibly due to a read error. The rearrangement links TRBV2 to TRBJ2-7; D possibly corresponds to TRBD2 (5 bases). The CDR3 runs 13 residues. Germline values: CDR1 SNHLY, CDR2 FYNNEI. CDR3 protein: CASSPAEDYEQYF. The CDR3 DNA is TGCGCCAGCAGCCCGGCGGAGGACTACGAGCAGTACTTC.

Details on this clonotype: At one end, the junction sequence differs from germline, possibly due to a read error. This rearrangement joins TRBV20-1 to TRBJ2-7; tentative D call: TRBD2 (6 bases). Germline assignment: CDR1 DFQATT and CDR2 SNEGSKA (reference sequence). The CDR3 is 13 residues long. The CDR3 DNA is TGCAGTGCCACCGGGACTGACACCTACGAGCACTACTTC. Its translation is CSATGTDTYEHYF.

This clonotype was counted only a few times. The rearrangement links TRBV30 to TRBJ1-6; D gene uncertain. This CDR3 has 14 residues. The V end was cut by 1 base, the J end by 6 bases, with 10 bases between. CDR1 and CDR2 from the germline V gene are GTSNPN and SVGIG (reference sequence). The CDR3 region has the DNA TGTGCCTGGAGTGCTAAGATGGGTAATTCACCCCTCCACTTT. It encodes CAWSAKMGNSPLHF.

This clonotype was picked up many times. V gene TRBV3-1 combines with J gene TRBJ1-1; D is ambiguous. Germline V gene lookup returns CDR1 LGHDT and CDR2 YNNKEL (reference sequence). The CDR3 has 13 amino acids. V dropped 4 bases and J dropped 2 bases, with 8 bases sitting between them. DNA for the CDR3: TGTGCCAGCAGCCCCCTGGGAAACACTGAAGCTTTCTTT. Translation gives CASSPLGNTEAFF.

Notes on this clonotype: At one end, the junction sequence differs from germline, possibly due to a read error. The chain recombines TRBV28 with TRBJ2-2, with D perhaps assigned TRBD1 or TRBD2 (5 bases each). Germline CDR1 MDHEN, CDR2 SYDVKM. This CDR3 has 15 residues. CDR3 nucleotides: TGTGCCAGCGGACAAGGTGGGGGAAGCACCGGGGAACTGTTTTTT. It translates to CASGQGGGSTGELFF.

The chain has TRBV20-1 and TRBJ1-6; tentatively, D is TRBD1 (5 bases). The CDR3 consists of 13 residues. Germline V CDR1 and CDR2: DFQATT, SNEGSKA (reference sequence). V lost 3 bases and J lost 11, with 14 bases in between. CDR3 in amino acids: CSAREPGSAPLHF. Written as DNA, the CDR3 is TGCAGTGCTAGGGAACCAGGGAGCGCACCCCTCCACTTT.

CDR3 loop: CASRQYSTHEQYF. The DNA of the CDR3 is TGTGCCAGCAGACAATACAGCACCCACGAGCAGTACTTC. The chain carries TRBV6-1 and TRBJ2-7, with no clear D. Germline V gene data show CDR1 as MNHNS and CDR2 as SASEGT. V dropped 6 bases and J dropped 5 bases, with 14 bases sitting between them. This CDR3 is built from 13 residues.

Regarding this clonotype: A far larger clone is one base from this, pointing to a likely read error. The chain joins TRBV3-1 to TRBJ2-7; 8 positions match TRBD1. Germline V gene data show CDR1 as LGHDT and CDR2 as YNNKEL (reference sequence). This CDR3 has 14 amino acids. CDR3 DNA sequence: TGTGCCAGCAGCCCACGGACAGGGAACTACGAGCGGTACTTC. It translates to CASSPRTGNYERYF.

This clonotype has a count of ten or more. This chain joins TRBV7-9 and TRBJ1-1; perhaps TRBD1 as D (5 bases). V was pared by 5 bases and J by 1 base, with 11 bases between. Germline lookup yields CDR1 SEHNR and CDR2 FQNEAQ (reference sequence). CDR3 length: 14 residues. This CDR3 reads CASSAWGRNTEAFF. CDR3 coding DNA: TGTGCCAGCAGCGCCTGGGGACGGAACACTGAAGCTTTCTTT.

The rearrangement joins TRBV12-3 or TRBV12-4 to TRBJ2-2; D is uncertain. Trimming took off 5 bases at V and 0 bases at J, with 16 bases between the two ends. The CDR3 is made up of 17 amino acids. In nucleotides, the CDR3 is TGTGCCAGCAGTCATAGAGTTGGCGGATCGAACACCGGGGAGCTGTTTTTT. This encodes CASSHRVGGSNTGELFF.

The chain recombines TRBV6-5 with TRBJ2-7, with D maybe TRBD1 (5 bases). CDR1 and CDR2 (germline): MNHEY, SVGAGI. The CDR3 has 14 residues. Between the trimmed V and J ends, which lost 4 bases and 6 bases, there was a span of 16 bases. CDR3 sequence: CASSSGFSRGEQYF. CDR3 DNA sequence: TGTGCCAGCAGTTCCGGCTTTTCTAGGGGCGAGCAGTACTTC.

This clonotype has at least ten counts. The chain combines TRBV5-1 with TRBJ1-2; D is unclear. The CDR3 runs 13 residues. From germline, CDR1 is SGHRS and CDR2 YFSETQ. V was clipped by 7 bases and J by 3 bases, with 13 bases between them. This CDR3 is CASSGSGDYGYTF. CDR3 nucleotides: TGCGCCAGCTCAGGCAGTGGGGACTATGGCTACACCTTC.